This TCR beta chain comes out of a study of shared T cell receptors in the human thymus. Using immunoSEQ multiplex PCR, the repertoire was profiled, and TCRdb retains in-frame clones only, with some absent. The sample has hundreds of thousands of clones; around nine tenths are singletons. The germline gives CDR1 SNHLY, CDR2 FYNNEI. V was trimmed by 8 bases and J by 5 bases, leaving 17 bases between them. CDR3 size: 14 residues. The sample also formed part of further work on human thymus T cells. That source reports: Donors were healthy Finnish babies undergoing corrective operations for congenital heart defects. Thymus tissue for the work was resected from patients undergoing corrective heart surgery. Thymic and blood repertoires appeared to carry a bias in their V and J gene usage. There were highly overlapping thymic repertoires among unrelated individuals, as related research reported.

The receptor was derived from a boy younger than two with a congenital heart defect. Specimen: thymocytes. J is TRBJ2-3 and V is TRBV2; D may be TRBD1 (5 bases). The CDR3 DNA is TGTGCCAGCTCACAGGTGCCCGTAGAAGATACGCAGTATTTT. Translating it yields CASSQVPVEDTQYF.